This T cell receptor beta chain comes out of a study of CD8+ T cells in alopecia areata (dated by TCRdb to 2016 to 2018). Broadly, across the study: The treated patients took part in an open-label pilot trial in which moderate-to-severe alopecia areata was treated with oral tofacitinib at 5 to 10 mg twice daily. RNA was extracted with the PAXgene miRNA kit for fixed scalp, the miRNeasy kit for PBMCs, and the RNeasy kit for mouse skin. Tofacitinib was given for 6 to 18 months, followed by 6 months of follow-up off drug to assess delayed response and recurrence. Patients on tofacitinib were biopsied at baseline and after 4 and 24 weeks of treatment, and several of the patients also had a later scalp biopsy. immunoSEQ multiplex PCR using 35 Vbeta forward primers and 13 Jbeta reverse primers was used to amplify TCRbeta CDR3 regions. The study used high-throughput TCRbeta sequencing to examine T cell clonal expansion in alopecia areata, in both the C3H/HeJ mouse model and human patients. On the human side, TCRbeta sequencing was run on scalp tissue and on sorted CD4+ and CD8+ peripheral blood T cells from healthy controls and from alopecia areata patients with either patchy or totalis/universalis disease. Clonality in the scalp was compared among normal scalp (n=4), patchy alopecia areata scalp (n=8), and alopecia totalis/universalis scalp (n=8). Beyond this particular receptor, the publication reports: Unlike mouse skin, which is dominated by gammadelta T cells, normal human skin has resident alphabeta T cells that are also sequenced, and this complicates analysis of the scalp TCR repertoire. Shared TCR sequences between patients were less evident than in mice, which may be partly attributable to HLA diversity in the patient population. Higher clonality and more expanded CD8+ clones were observed in lesional scalp than in normal scalp, particularly in alopecia totalis/universalis, a finding suggestive of antigenic drive.

Library method: the immunoSEQ multiplex PCR assay. For TCR sequencing, RNA was extracted from every sample and reverse transcribed into cDNA to serve as template. SuperScript III was used for first-strand cDNA synthesis, primed with a 2:1 mix of oligo-dT and random hexamers. A synthetic immune receptor repertoire was used to measure amplification bias, and any remaining bias was corrected computationally. On the study's bioinformatics: Raw reads were preprocessed for error removal, and CDR3 was defined according to IMGT conventions as running from the conserved cysteine to phenylalanine. Clonality was computed by normalizing Shannon entropy by log2 of the number of productive unique TCRs and subtracting the result from 1. Whether scalp clones were CD4 or CD8 was inferred by matching scalp TCRbeta sequences against CD4 and CD8 repertoires sorted from blood. Held by TCRdb, this immuneACCESS table contains in-frame sequences only and omits some clones. Under half of the omission traces to an unresolved V gene where checked; the cause of the rest is unknown. For V, J and clone size, that table is used; D and trimming come from the DNA. This sample is represented by around 98,000 clones; roughly two fifths of them were singletons. The biggest ten clones account for about 0.79% of the sample.

Peripheral blood and lesional scalp punch biopsies were obtained from patients with alopecia areata. PBMCs were separated by density centrifugation and stained for CD3, CD4 and CD8, after which CD4+ and CD8+ T cells were sorted on a FACSAria. Deletion took 5 bases off V and 1 base off J, with a span of 9 bases between the germline ends. CDR3 length: 13 amino acids, cysteine to phenylalanine. The entry retains the CDR3 DNA only, 39 bases that are in frame from base 1. CDR1 is given as GTSNPN and CDR2 as SVGIG, both from the germline V gene (reference sequence). Points on this clone: Its antigen is still unknown. Qualities for individual bases were not recorded, and no much larger clone is one base off.

This clonotype was obtained from a human donor with alopecia areata. The chain couples TRBV30 to TRBJ1-5; tentative D gene TRBD1, with 5 bases matching. Sequencing was carried out using CD4+ T cells sorted from blood. The nucleotide sequence is given as TGTGCCTGGGGTAGGGGCAGCAATCAGCCCCAGCATTTT. It translates as CAWGRGSNQPQHF.